The T cell receptor beta chain described here comes from a study of cytomegalovirus exposure and HLA in healthy donors. The CDR3 is made up of 13 amino acids. Trimming removed 0 bases at V and 8 bases at J, with 10 bases between. Germline CDR1 and CDR2: SGHAT and FQNNGV. Study-level findings and limits: Investigators reported more than 150 TCR beta chains as tied to cytomegalovirus. TCR beta sequences reportedly predicted the HLA-A and HLA-B alleles of most subjects accurately.

PCR used 60 Vbeta primers and 13 Jbeta primers. Data came from immunoSEQ multiplex PCR; TCRdb stores just in-frame clones and leaves some out. This table holds about 98,000 clones, approximately 80% found once. As regards this clone: Its antigen is as yet unknown.

Sequencing input: PBMCs. This chain links TRBV11-2 with TRBJ1-2, with a possible D match to TRBD1 (5 bases). The receptor comes from a man aged 60 to 75 in good health and CMV-seropositive. The CDR3, as DNA: TGTGCCAGCAGCTTAGATAGGGGCTTCGGCTACACCTTC. Protein sequence: CASSLDRGFGYTF.